The rows below give T cell receptor beta chains drawn from one sample of a study of T-cell reconstitution after alpha-beta-depleted transplantation in children. TCRdb re-analysed the PCR reads in MiXCR, keeping a single row per CDR3 protein. The sample has approximately 1,000,000 distinct CDR3 sequences, roughly 29% seen once; the top ten hold roughly 28%. The sequencing used PBMCs, mostly from graft donor cells, collected 360 days after TCRalphabeta/CD19-depleted stem cell transplant. These receptors came from a boy younger than two who had a stem cell transplant for SCID, so the T cells may come from the graft donor. Both conserved end residues are trimmed from each CDR3. Clone size is stated in some rows and not others, as once, few, many or a class when expanded.

V gene: TRBV3-1
CDR3 length: 13
clone size: many
J gene: TRBJ2-1
CDR3 protein: ASSQVIKGGDEQF

V gene: TRBV7-2
CDR3 length: 14
clone size: few
J gene: TRBJ2-7
CDR3 protein: ASSFYSGASSYEQY

V gene: TRBV20-1
CDR3 length: 14
clone size: few
J gene: TRBJ2-7
CDR3 protein: SARGTRAGAWYEQY

V gene: TRBV6-5
CDR3 length: 11
clone size: once
J gene: TRBJ1-4
CDR3 protein: ASSYDRLEKLF

V gene: TRBV4-1
CDR3 length: 14
clone size: .
J gene: TRBJ2-1
CDR3 protein: ASRDLGTALGNEQF

V gene: TRBV4-1
CDR3 length: 14
clone size: few
J gene: TRBJ2-3
CDR3 protein: ASSQDKTATTDTQY

V gene: TRBV5-1
CDR3 length: 14
clone size: few
J gene: TRBJ2-1
CDR3 protein: ASSRAGTGVYNEQF

V gene: TRBV6-2/TRBV6-3
CDR3 length: 11
clone size: once
J gene: TRBJ2-7
CDR3 protein: AGGFSSRGEQY

V gene: TRBV6-1
CDR3 length: 12
clone size: .
J gene: TRBJ1-6
CDR3 protein: ASSHDRVKSPLH

V gene: TRBV25-1
CDR3 length: 16
clone size: .
J gene: TRBJ1-1
CDR3 protein: ASSEFLGRDLMNTEAF

V gene: TRBV4-1
CDR3 length: 15
clone size: .
J gene: TRBJ2-5
CDR3 protein: ASSPSPFRDRYQTQY

V gene: TRBV15
CDR3 length: 13
clone size: few
J gene: TRBJ1-1
CDR3 protein: ATSRDGKRGTEAF

V gene: TRBV20-1
CDR3 length: 14
clone size: few
J gene: TRBJ2-2
CDR3 protein: SARLGVAGITGELF

V gene: TRBV5-1
CDR3 length: 13
clone size: .
J gene: TRBJ2-6
CDR3 protein: ASGSALTGANVLT

V gene: TRBV5-1
CDR3 length: 11
clone size: few
J gene: TRBJ2-1
CDR3 protein: ASSLDGYGEQF

V gene: TRBV14
CDR3 length: 13
clone size: .
J gene: TRBJ1-2
CDR3 protein: ASSQELGLLRSYT

V gene: TRBV12-3/TRBV12-4
CDR3 length: 15
clone size: few
J gene: TRBJ2-1
CDR3 protein: ASSRGESLSSYNEQF

V gene: TRBV28
CDR3 length: 11
clone size: few
J gene: TRBJ2-1
CDR3 protein: ASTPAPYNEQF

V gene: TRBV7-8
CDR3 length: 13
clone size: few
J gene: TRBJ2-7
CDR3 protein: ASSSRDIYTYEQY

V gene: TRBV20-1
CDR3 length: 11
clone size: .
J gene: TRBJ2-3
CDR3 protein: SVRHTGTDTQY

V gene: TRBV20-1
CDR3 length: 13
clone size: few
J gene: TRBJ2-1
CDR3 protein: SAPSRRGGGNEQF

V gene: TRBV5-1
CDR3 length: 12
clone size: .
J gene: TRBJ2-5
CDR3 protein: ASSAGGGGETQY

V gene: TRBV12-3/TRBV12-4
CDR3 length: 9
clone size: many
J gene: TRBJ1-1
CDR3 protein: ASSRGAEAF

V gene: TRBV29-1
CDR3 length: 10
clone size: .
J gene: TRBJ1-2
CDR3 protein: SVEKQGYGYT

V gene: TRBV20-1
CDR3 length: 14
clone size: .
J gene: TRBJ2-3
CDR3 protein: SARALPADFKDTQY

V gene: TRBV5-6
CDR3 length: 15
clone size: few
J gene: TRBJ1-5
CDR3 protein: ASSSPEGLSGNQPQH

V gene: TRBV5-1
CDR3 length: 15
clone size: few
J gene: TRBJ2-1
CDR3 protein: ASSWGPGGGPYNEQF

V gene: TRBV12-3/TRBV12-4
CDR3 length: 15
clone size: .
J gene: TRBJ1-4
CDR3 protein: ASSLEGAGLLNEKLF

V gene: TRBV6-2/TRBV6-3
CDR3 length: 13
clone size: .
J gene: TRBJ1-1
CDR3 protein: ASRLSDRLNTEAF